These 15 T cell receptor beta chains originate from one sample sequenced in a study of Ad26.COV2.S vaccination and SARS-CoV-2 variants. Treatment indicated: 19 received Ad26.COV2.S at low or high dose, single or two shots; about 5 received placebo; per-sample allocation not given. All samples were drawn on day 63, counting from the first vaccine or placebo injection. Sequencing was performed with immunoSEQ multiplex PCR; in TCRdb, only in-frame clones are kept and a portion is missing. The repertoire holds approximately 450,000 clones, with 90% as singletons. The specimen comprised peripheral blood, sampled in a trial of Ad26.COV2.S vaccine versus placebo. These receptor sequences come from a person aged 18-65 years who received the Ad26.COV2.S COVID-19 vaccine or a placebo.

The V gene is TRBV19, the J gene TRBJ1-1; TRBD1 aligns across 8 bases. Germline CDR1 LNHDA, CDR2 SQIVND (reference sequence). The CDR3 totals 14 residues. With 5 bases clipped from V and 0 bases from J, the junction kept 2 bases outside the gene matches. CDR3 bases: TGTGCCAGTAGTTTGGGACAGGTGAACACTGAAGCTTTCTTT. This gives the protein CASSLGQVNTEAFF.

The chain has TRBV30 and TRBJ1-5; tentatively, D is TRBD1 (6 bases). V was cut by 5 bases and J by 2 bases, with 10 bases left in between. The CDR3 sequence is 13 residues long. Per the germline V gene, CDR1 is GTSNPN and CDR2 is SVGIG (reference sequence). CDR3: CAWDEGGNQPQHF. The CDR3 region has the DNA TGTGCCTGGGACGAGGGGGGCAATCAGCCCCAGCATTTT. The whole variable domain, remainder taken from reference TRBV30 and TRBJ1-5, is SQTIHQWPATLVQPVGSPLSLECTVEGTSNPNLYWYRQAAGRGLQLLFYSVGIGQISSEVPQNLSASRPQDRQFILSSKKLLLSDSGFYLCAWDEGGNQPQHFGDGTRLSIL.

J is TRBJ2-5 and V is TRBV7-6; no clear D. CDR3 length: 15 residues. Trimming removed 2 bases at V and 0 bases at J, with 10 bases between. CDR1 is SGHVS, CDR2 FNYEAQ, per germline. This CDR3 is CASSLTSGYQETQYF. CDR3 nucleotide sequence: TGTGCCAGCAGCTTAACTTCTGGGTACCAAGAGACCCAGTACTTC. Complete variable domain (other parts from reference TRBV7-6 and TRBJ2-5): GAGVSQSPRYKVTKRGQDVALRCDPISGHVSLYWYRQALGQGPEFLTYFNYEAQQDKSGLPNDRFSAERPEGSISTLTIQRTEQRDSAMYRCASSLTSGYQETQYFGPGTRLLVL.

This chain connects TRBV30 to TRBJ1-2, with 7 nucleotides matching TRBD1. The V gene's germline CDR1 is GTSNPN and CDR2 SVGIG (reference sequence). This CDR3 has 14 residues. With V trimmed by 1 base and J by 8 bases, 10 bases remained unmatched. The CDR3, as DNA: TGTGCCTGGAGTGGACAGGGTCGAAATGGAGGCTACACCTTC. Translated: CAWSGQGRNGGYTF.

This sequence joins TRBV27 and TRBJ1-2; 8 nucleotides match TRBD1. The germline CDR1 and CDR2 sequences are MNHEY and SMNVEV (reference sequence). This CDR3 comprises 14 residues. The V segment lost 3 bases and the J segment 6 bases; nucleotides outside the gene matches: 6. The CDR3 here is CASSFLAGGNGYTF. DNA of the CDR3: TGTGCCAGCAGTTTCCTCGCAGGGGGCAATGGCTACACCTTC.

The rearrangement uses TRBV4-2 and TRBJ1-5; possible D gene TRBD1, 5 bases. The V gene lost 0 bases and the J gene lost 5 bases, with 14 bases spanning the gap. CDR1 is LGHNA, CDR2 YNFKEQ, per germline. This CDR3 has 16 amino acids. CDR3 sequence (DNA): TGTGCCAGCAGCCAAGAACGTGGCAGGGCCCATCAGCCCCAGCATTTT. It codes for CASSQERGRAHQPQHF.

V gene TRBV19 combines with J gene TRBJ2-1, with TRBD1 matching 9 bases. Germline values: CDR1 LNHDA, CDR2 SQIVND (reference sequence). The junction had 12 bases not matched to a gene; V was cut back by 2 bases and J by 4 bases. CDR3 size: 18 residues. CDR3 coding DNA: TGTGCCAGTAGTATACCCCAGGTCCGGACAGGGGTATACAATGAGCAGTTCTTC. It encodes CASSIPQVRTGVYNEQFF.

The rearrangement joins TRBV5-8 to TRBJ1-2; a weak D match, TRBD1 (6 bases). V lost 1 base and J 8 bases, leaving 15 bases between the germline ends. The germline V gene encodes CDR1 SGHTS and CDR2 YDEGEE. The CDR3 loop spans 14 amino acids. The CDR3 region is CASSLLGASWGYTF. DNA for the CDR3: TGTGCCAGCAGCTTGTTGGGGGCCTCGTGGGGCTACACCTTC.

This rearrangement joins TRBV3-1 (or the pseudogene TRBV3-2) to TRBJ1-6; D is uncertain. Germline CDR1 LGHDT, CDR2 YNNKEL (reference sequence). There are 16 residues in the CDR3. V lost 0 bases and J lost 7, with 13 bases in between. The CDR3 region is CASSQESQVNNSPLHF. CDR3 in DNA: TGTGCCAGCAGCCAAGAAAGTCAGGTGAACAATTCACCCCTCCACTTT.

This clone was observed a single time. The chain uses TRBV12-3 or TRBV12-4 and TRBJ2-7; no definite D call. Trimming stripped 3 bases from V and 2 bases from J, with 8 bases between. The CDR3 extends over 13 amino acids. CDR3 residues: CASSFHYAYEQYF. The CDR3 DNA sequence: TGTGCCAGCAGTTTCCATTACGCCTACGAGCAGTACTTC.

This chain uses TRBV7-9 with TRBJ2-1; the match to TRBD2 covers 9 bases. Germline V CDR1 and CDR2: SEHNR, FQNEAQ (reference sequence). The trim removed 5 bases at V and 7 bases at J, leaving 9 bases unmatched. The CDR3 extends over 15 amino acids. CDR3 nucleotide sequence: TGTGCCAGCAGCACCTTTAGCGGGAGTAGGAATGAGCAGTTCTTC. It translates to CASSTFSGSRNEQFF.

CDR3 residues: CASSLTVKNTEAFF. The CDR3 DNA sequence: TGTGCCAGCAGTTTGACAGTAAAGAACACTGAAGCTTTCTTT. V usage is TRBV6-2 or TRBV6-3 and J usage is TRBJ1-1; maybe TRBD1 (5 bases). CDR3 size: 14 residues. Trimming stripped 4 bases from V and 1 base from J, with 10 bases between. The germline V gene encodes CDR1 MNHEY and CDR2 SVGEGT.

This chain links TRBV10-3 with TRBJ2-1; 8 positions agree with TRBD2. The germline V gene has CDR1 ENHRY and CDR2 SYGVKD. Unmatched junction bases numbered 0, after V lost 6 bases and J lost 2 bases. CDR3 length: 13 amino acids. CDR3 loop: CAIRLAAYNEQFF. CDR3 bases: TGTGCCATCAGACTAGCGGCCTACAATGAGCAGTTCTTC.

This sequence joins TRBV7-3 and TRBJ2-1; 14 bases align to TRBD2. Germline CDR1 reads SGHTA; CDR2 reads FQGTGA. CDR3 length: 17 residues. J was trimmed by 5 bases and V by 2 bases; bases with no gene match: 5. The CDR3 bases are TGTGCCAGCAGCTTAGGGACTAGCGGGAGTACCCACAATGAGCAGTTCTTC. Residues: CASSLGTSGSTHNEQFF.

The V gene is TRBV19, the J gene TRBJ2-3, with 7 bases matching TRBD1. V gave up 3 bases and J gave up 3 bases; unmatched junction bases: 12. In germline, CDR1 is LNHDA, CDR2 SQIVND (reference sequence). The CDR3 has 17 residues. In nucleotides, the CDR3 is TGTGCCAGTAGTATCCCACTCCGACAGGGTTATACAGATACGCAGTATTTT. It yields the protein CASSIPLRQGYTDTQYF.